This passage covers 11 T cell receptor beta chains from one sample sequenced in a study of radiotherapy plus CTLA-4 blockade in lung cancer. The protocol was immunoSEQ multiplex PCR, while the TCRdb copy is restricted to in-frame clones and leaves out a portion. Of more than 95,000 clones in the sample, just under 80% were seen once. The sample in question was peripheral blood, obtained from a patient treated with radiotherapy plus ipilimumab. The receptors shown here come from a human donor with non-small cell lung cancer who had a partial response to radiotherapy plus ipilimumab.

This clone counts as medium-sized. The chain couples TRBV5-5 to TRBJ2-7; 9 bases match TRBD1. This CDR3 has 17 residues. The V gene's germline CDR1 is SGHKS and CDR2 YYEKEE (reference sequence). The V gene end was trimmed by 0 bases and the J gene end by 1 base; junction bases not matched to a gene: 8. The CDR3 DNA reads as TGTGCCAGCAGCTTGGAGGACAGGGGCGCGGAATCCTACGAGCAGTACGTC. Its protein is CASSLEDRGAESYEQYV.

The chain combines TRBV9 with TRBJ1-3; D is undetermined. This CDR3 region has 15 residues. V was shortened by 0 bases and J by 0 bases, with 7 bases between the two germline ends. The germline V gene encodes CDR1 SGDLS and CDR2 YYNGEE. CDR3 DNA sequence: TGTGCCAGCAGCGTAGAACATTTCTCTGGAAACACCATATATTTT. Residues: CASSVEHFSGNTIYF. The complete variable domain, with remaining parts taken from reference TRBV9 and TRBJ1-3, reads DSGVTQTPKHLITATGQRVTLRCSPRSGDLSVYWYQQSLDQGLQFLIQYYNGEERAKGNILERFSAQQFPDLHSELNLSSLELGDSALYFCASSVEHFSGNTIYFGEGSWLTVV.

J is TRBJ2-1 and V is TRBV6-6, with TRBD1 matching 7 bases. CDR1 is MNHNY, CDR2 SVGAGI, per germline (reference sequence). V lost 7 bases, J lost 16 bases, and 13 bases stayed unmatched. The CDR3 loop spans 12 amino acids. The CDR3 loop is CASNPTGADCFF. CDR3 sequence (DNA): TGTGCCAGCAACCCCACAGGGGCGGATTGTTTCTTC.

This chain uses TRBV27 with TRBJ1-4, with 11 bases that match TRBD1. The V segment lost 2 bases and the J segment 7 bases; nucleotides outside the gene matches: 3. The CDR3 has 15 residues. Germline-derived CDR1 and CDR2 are MNHEY and SMNVEV (reference sequence). Here the CDR3 DNA reads TGTGCCAGCAGTTTAGGGACAGGGGGTATTGAAAAACTGTTTTTT. As protein: CASSLGTGGIEKLFF.

V usage is TRBV5-6 and J usage is TRBJ2-7; D is unclear. This CDR3 is built from 13 residues. Germline CDR1 and CDR2: SGHDT and YYEEEE. Trimming left V 4 bases short and J 7 bases short, with 15 bases between. In DNA, the CDR3 is TGTGCCAGCAGCAAAGGGCCAGACGGGGAGCAGTACGTC. It specifies CASSKGPDGEQYV.

The chain is built from TRBV15 and TRBJ1-2; a possible D gene is TRBD1 (6 bases). Trimming removed 2 bases at V and 8 bases at J, with 15 bases between. This CDR3 is built from 14 residues. The germline gives CDR1 LNHNV, CDR2 YYDKDF (reference sequence). The CDR3 sequence: CATSRRGLRRGYTF. CDR3 sequence (DNA): TGTGCCACCAGCAGAAGGGGGTTGCGACGCGGCTACACCTTC. Full variable domain (rest looked up from reference TRBV15 and TRBJ1-2): DAMVIQNPRYQVTQFGKPVTLSCSQTLNHNVMYWYQQKSSQAPKLLFHYYDKDFNNEADTPDNFQSRRPNTSFCFLDIRSPGLGDTAMYLCATSRRGLRRGYTFGSGTRLTVV.

This chain connects TRBV7-2 to TRBJ1-5; TRBD1 matches at 7 bases. V dropped 4 bases and J dropped 2; count of bases not matched to a gene: 8. Germline values: CDR1 SGHTA, CDR2 FQGNSA. The CDR3 has 16 residues. The DNA of the CDR3 is TGTGCCAGCAGCTCACACAGGGGTGATGGCAATCAGCCCCAGCATTTT. Its protein product is CASSSHRGDGNQPQHF.

The chain links TRBV11-2 to TRBJ2-7, with TRBD1 identical over 10 bases. Germline V CDR1 and CDR2: SGHAT, FQNNGV. The CDR3 runs 15 residues. The CDR3 sequence: CASSLGTGVLYEQYV. The CDR3 region has the DNA TGCGCCAGCAGCCTAGGGACAGGGGTTTTGTACGAGCAGTACGTC.

V usage is TRBV11-2 and J usage is TRBJ1-2; D uncertain. CDR3 length: 12 amino acids. The V end was cut by 5 bases, the J end by 8 bases, with 12 bases between. From germline, CDR1 is SGHAT and CDR2 FQNNGV. CDR3 loop: CASSRGLRGYTF. CDR3 coding DNA: TGTGCCAGCAGCCGAGGGCTTCGGGGCTACACCTTC.

The genes are TRBV15 and TRBJ1-2; 11 positions match TRBD1. The CDR3 runs 16 residues. Germline V gene sequence: CDR1 LNHNV, CDR2 YYDKDF (reference sequence). J was trimmed by 4 bases and V by 0 bases; bases with no gene match: 4. The CDR3 region is CATSRDRTGGIYGYTF. The CDR3, as DNA: TGTGCCACCAGCAGAGACAGGACAGGGGGCATCTATGGCTACACCTTC.

The chain uses TRBV11-3 and TRBJ2-5, with 10 bases aligning to TRBD2. V trimming: 1 base; J trimming: 5 bases; junction bases outside the gene matches: 10. CDR1 and CDR2 from the germline V gene are SGHNT and YENEEA. CDR3 length: 17 amino acids. The CDR3 spells CASSLGGTSGILETQYF. The DNA of the CDR3 is TGTGCCAGCAGCTTAGGCGGTACTAGCGGGATTCTTGAGACCCAGTACTTC.